This TCR beta chain was retrieved from a study of cytomegalovirus exposure and HLA in healthy donors. The CDR3 is 12 amino acids. The germline V gene has CDR1 SGHVS and CDR2 FQNEAQ. PCR employed 60 Vbeta and 13 Jbeta primers. The table came from immunoSEQ multiplex PCR; TCRdb's copy has only in-frame clones and leaves some out. Among about 62,000 clones listed, approximately 71% were seen once. Remarks on this clone: Its antigen is as yet unknown. Other DNA sequences of this sample code for an identical CDR3.

Study-level findings and limits: The classifier, whose performance was assessed in both the original and validation cohorts, reportedly diagnosed cytomegalovirus status with high specificity and sensitivity. In terms of immune exposure information, only CMV serostatus was available. Analyses of presence and absence presupposed an approximately uniform sequencing depth across donors.

V usage is TRBV7-8 and J usage is TRBJ2-5, with no clear D. The closer fit of TRBJ2-7 to the DNA end suggests the J call may be wrong. The receptor comes from a man in his sixties in good health and CMV-seropositive. Sequenced: PBMCs. In DNA, the CDR3 is TGTGCCAGCAGCTTAGGCGCCTACGAGCAGTACTTC. Translating it yields CASSLGAYEQYF.